A selection of T cell receptor beta chains follows, all from one sample in a study of blood T cell repertoires in COVID-19. The table came from immunoSEQ multiplex PCR; TCRdb's copy has only in-frame clones and leaves some out. The repertoire has about 240,000 clones, about 81% of them found once; the top ten carry roughly an eighth. Sequenced: peripheral blood. The receptors come from a woman aged 60-75 years with active or convalescent COVID-19. Both conserved end residues are part of each CDR3. A D gene is named only where the DNA matches it firmly. Clone size is not always given. Where it is, it says once, few, many or a class for expanded clones.

d_call j_call v_call clone_size cdr3_aa cdr3_nt
NA TRBJ2-3 TRBV30 NA CAWRAGPSTDTQYF TGTGCCTGGAGGGCGGGGCCTAGCACAGATACGCAGTATTTT
NA TRBJ1-2 TRBV9 NA CASSVETGHYGYTF TGTGCCAGCAGCGTGGAGACAGGACACTATGGCTACACCTTC
NA TRBJ2-1 TRBV7-7 many CASSEGTYNEQFF TGTGCCAGCAGCGAGGGGACTTACAATGAGCAGTTCTTC
NA TRBJ1-3 TRBV6-2/TRBV6-3 NA CASSYTNSGNTIYF TGTGCCAGCAGTTACACAAACTCTGGAAACACCATATATTTT
NA TRBJ2-1 TRBV5-1 NA CASSFGRSYNEQFF TGCGCCAGCAGCTTCGGTCGCTCCTACAATGAGCAGTTCTTC
TRBD2 TRBJ2-7 TRBV27 NA CASRSTGGGTAYEQYF TGTGCCAGCAGATCCACTGGCGGGGGGACCGCCTACGAGCAGTACTTC
NA TRBJ2-1 TRBV12-2 NA CASRLRGGTGGHNEQFF TGTGCAAGTCGCTTAAGGGGCGGTACAGGGGGCCACAATGAGCAGTTCTTC
TRBD1 TRBJ2-7 TRBV12-5 NA CASGLPGQGAYEQYF TGTGCTAGTGGCCTACCGGGACAGGGAGCTTACGAGCAGTACTTC
TRBD1 TRBJ2-3 TRBV2 NA CASRTGVSTDTQYF TGTGCCAGCAGGACAGGGGTGAGCACAGATACGCAGTATTTT
TRBD1 TRBJ1-1 TRBV7-9 NA CASSLLGGENTEAFF TGTGCCAGCAGCTTGTTAGGGGGCGAGAACACTGAAGCTTTCTTT
NA TRBJ1-2 TRBV9 NA CASSVYPASYGYTF TGTGCCAGCAGCGTATACCCAGCGAGCTATGGCTACACCTTC
TRBD2 TRBJ2-3 TRBV10-3 NA CAISPGGAAKDTQYF TGTGCCATCAGCCCGGGGGGGGCCGCCAAAGATACGCAGTATTTT
NA TRBJ1-4 TRBV5-6 once CASSFRGLEKLFF TGTGCCAGCAGCTTTCGAGGACTTGAAAAACTGTTTTTT
NA TRBJ2-7 TRBV7-9 few CASSLSGGGPSEDQYF TGTGCCAGCAGCTTATCGGGTGGAGGTCCGTCGGAGGATCAGTACTTC
NA TRBJ2-6 TRBV30 NA CAWSVGAVLSGANVLTF TGTGCCTGGAGTGTAGGGGCAGTCCTCTCTGGGGCCAACGTCCTGACTTTC
NA TRBJ1-1 TRBV5-1 NA CASSLGSLGGTEAFF TGCGCCAGCAGCTTGGGATCTCTCGGCGGGACTGAAGCTTTCTTT
TRBD2 TRBJ2-7 TRBV30 NA CAWTSGGYEQYF TGTGCCTGGACCAGCGGGGGCTACGAGCAGTACTTC
NA TRBJ1-1 TRBV27 NA CASSLGTPSIGTEAFF TGTGCCAGCAGTCTTGGGACTCCCAGCATAGGTACTGAAGCTTTCTTT
NA TRBJ1-1 TRBV12-3/TRBV12-4 once CANSRGTEAFF TGTGCCAACTCAAGAGGCACTGAAGCTTTCTTT
TRBD1 TRBJ1-1 TRBV5-4 once CASSPRDRKSNTEAFF TGTGCCAGCAGCCCCCGGGACAGGAAATCGAACACTGAAGCTTTCTTT
TRBD2 TRBJ2-7 TRBV18 NA CASSPGLGDEQYF TGTGCCAGCTCACCCGGACTAGGGGACGAGCAGTACTTC
NA TRBJ1-5 TRBV6-5 many CASRQGKQPQHF TGTGCCAGCCGCCAGGGGAAGCAGCCCCAGCATTTT
TRBD1 TRBJ2-5 TRBV19 NA CASRRTGSPKETQYF TGTGCCAGTAGACGGACAGGGTCCCCAAAAGAGACCCAGTACTTC
NA TRBJ2-7 TRBV10-3 NA CAISDRALEYEQYF TGTGCCATCAGTGACAGGGCTCTCGAATACGAGCAGTACTTC
TRBD1 TRBJ2-1 TRBV6-5 NA CASAIQGAYNEQFF TGTGCCAGCGCAATACAGGGGGCCTACAATGAGCAGTTCTTC
NA TRBJ1-1 TRBV6-6 NA CASSYPGQGLGTEAFF TGTGCCAGCAGTTACCCTGGTCAGGGGTTGGGCACTGAAGCTTTCTTT
TRBD2 TRBJ2-1 TRBV30 NA CAWSLSGGVNEQFF TGTGCCTGGAGTTTATCCGGGGGGGTCAATGAGCAGTTCTTC
TRBD1 TRBJ2-2 TRBV19 NA CASSPQGATGELFF TGTGCCAGTAGTCCGCAGGGGGCCACCGGGGAGCTGTTTTTT
NA TRBJ1-5 TRBV6-5 NA CASSYSQVSNQPQHF TGTGCCAGCAGTTACTCACAGGTTAGCAATCAGCCCCAGCATTTT
NA TRBJ2-7 TRBV21-1 NA CASSTPGPPSGRSYEQYF TGTGCCAGCAGCACCCCGGGACCTCCATCCGGGAGGTCCTACGAGCAGTACTTC
NA TRBJ2-4 TRBV6-2/TRBV6-3 NA CASSYTRENIQYF TGTGCCAGCAGTTACACCAGGGAAAACATTCAGTACTTC
TRBD1 TRBJ2-1 TRBV10-3 NA CAIGQGAQGNEQFF TGTGCCATAGGACAGGGGGCGCAGGGCAATGAGCAGTTCTTC
TRBD2 TRBJ2-7 TRBV9 few CASSVLAGDSYEQYF TGTGCCAGCAGCGTACTAGCGGGGGACTCCTACGAGCAGTACTTC
TRBD1 TRBJ2-5 TRBV4-2 NA CASRKTGDETQYF TGTGCCAGCAGGAAAACAGGGGACGAGACCCAGTACTTC
TRBD1 TRBJ2-7 TRBV6-2/TRBV6-3 NA CASSWTGPTYEQYF TGTGCCAGCAGTTGGACAGGGCCTACCTACGAGCAGTACTTC
NA TRBJ1-3 TRBV5-5 NA CASSLALADSGNTIYF TGTGCCAGCAGCTTGGCTCTAGCCGACTCTGGAAACACCATATATTTT
NA TRBJ1-1 TRBV12-5 NA CASGRESLHTEAFF TGTGCTAGTGGTCGGGAGTCCTTACACACTGAAGCTTTCTTT
TRBD1 TRBJ1-2 TRBV20-1 NA CSASYRGGYTF TGCAGTGCTAGTTACAGGGGCGGCTACACCTTC
TRBD2 TRBJ2-5 TRBV3-1/TRBV3-2 few CASSGTNPPQRETQYF TGTGCCAGTTCCGGGACTAATCCCCCTCAAAGAGAGACCCAGTACTTC
TRBD2 TRBJ2-3 TRBV7-9 NA CASSLVITSAEAADTQYF TGTGCCAGCAGCTTAGTAATTACTAGCGCGGAGGCGGCAGATACGCAGTATTTT
TRBD1 TRBJ1-1 TRBV19 NA CASSVGTGKFDTEAFF TGTGCCAGTAGCGTTGGGACAGGGAAGTTTGACACTGAAGCTTTCTTT
TRBD1 TRBJ1-4 TRBV27 NA CASSPLTGRSNEKLFF TGTGCCAGCAGCCCTTTGACAGGGAGGAGTAATGAAAAACTGTTTTTT
NA TRBJ2-3 TRBV6-2/TRBV6-3 NA CASSNPRGTDTQYF TGTGCCAGCAGTAACCCCCGGGGCACAGATACGCAGTATTTT
NA TRBJ1-1 TRBV29-1 NA CSVEEPWRRNTEAFF TGCAGCGTTGAAGAACCATGGAGGCGGAACACTGAAGCTTTCTTT
TRBD1 TRBJ1-2 TRBV2 NA CASSESGQGGYGYTF TGTGCCAGCAGTGAGTCCGGACAGGGAGGCTATGGCTACACCTTC